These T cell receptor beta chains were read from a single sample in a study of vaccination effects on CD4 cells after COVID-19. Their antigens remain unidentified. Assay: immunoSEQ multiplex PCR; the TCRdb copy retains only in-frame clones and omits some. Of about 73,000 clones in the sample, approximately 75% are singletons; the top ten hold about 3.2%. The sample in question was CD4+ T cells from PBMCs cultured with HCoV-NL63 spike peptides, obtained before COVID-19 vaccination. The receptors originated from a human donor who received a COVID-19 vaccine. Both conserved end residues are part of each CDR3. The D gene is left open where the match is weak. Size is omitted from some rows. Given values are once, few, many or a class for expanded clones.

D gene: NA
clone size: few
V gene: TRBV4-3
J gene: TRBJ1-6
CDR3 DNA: TGCGCCAGCAGCCAAGGGGCCGTTCCCAATTCACCCCTCCACTTT
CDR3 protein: CASSQGAVPNSPLHF

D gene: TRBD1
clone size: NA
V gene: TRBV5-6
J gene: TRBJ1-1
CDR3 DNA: TGTGCCAGCAGCTTCGGACAGGTGAACACTGAAGCTTTCTTT
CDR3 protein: CASSFGQVNTEAFF

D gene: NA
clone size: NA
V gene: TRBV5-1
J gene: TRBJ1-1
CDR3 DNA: TGCGCCAGCAGCTTGGATCGGGGAACGACTGAAGCTTTCTTT
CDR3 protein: CASSLDRGTTEAFF

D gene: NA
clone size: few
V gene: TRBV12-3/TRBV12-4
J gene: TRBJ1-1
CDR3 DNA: TGTGCCAGCAGTTTAGTTCACAGTGAAGCTTTCTTT
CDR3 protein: CASSLVHSEAFF

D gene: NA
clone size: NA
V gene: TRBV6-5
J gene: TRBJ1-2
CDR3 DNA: TGTGCCAGCAGTTACGGGGGACCCTATGGCTACACCTTC
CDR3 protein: CASSYGGPYGYTF

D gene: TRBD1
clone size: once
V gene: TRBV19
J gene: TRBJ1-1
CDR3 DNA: TGTGCCAGTAGAAGAGACAGGGGCACTGAAGCTTTCTTT
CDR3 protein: CASRRDRGTEAFF

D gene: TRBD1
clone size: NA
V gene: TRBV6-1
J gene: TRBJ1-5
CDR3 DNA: TGTGCCAGCAGTGTAGGGACAGGGGACAATTATAGCAATCAGCCCCAGCATTTT
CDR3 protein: CASSVGTGDNYSNQPQHF

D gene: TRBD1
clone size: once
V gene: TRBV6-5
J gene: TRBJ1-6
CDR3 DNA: TGTGCCAGCAGTTCGGGACAGGGGCTTTCACCCCTCCACTTT
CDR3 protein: CASSSGQGLSPLHF

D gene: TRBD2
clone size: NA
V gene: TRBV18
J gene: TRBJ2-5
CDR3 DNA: TGTGCCAGCTCAGCCCGACTAGCGGGGGAAGAGACCCAGTACTTC
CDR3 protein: CASSARLAGEETQYF

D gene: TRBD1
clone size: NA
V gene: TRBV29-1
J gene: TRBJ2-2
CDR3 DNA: TGCAGCGTCGGACAGGGGATCACCGGGGAGCTGTTTTTT
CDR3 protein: CSVGQGITGELFF

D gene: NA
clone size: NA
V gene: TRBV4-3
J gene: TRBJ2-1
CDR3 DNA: TGCGCCAGCAGCCAAGATCCGGGGGTTTTTGAGCAGTTCTTC
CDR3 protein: CASSQDPGVFEQFF

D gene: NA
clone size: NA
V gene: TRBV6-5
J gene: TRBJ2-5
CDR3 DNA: TGTGCCAGCAGTCAACAGACAGGAGGCGAGACCCAGTACTTC
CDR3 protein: CASSQQTGGETQYF

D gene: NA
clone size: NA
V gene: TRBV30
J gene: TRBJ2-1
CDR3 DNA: TGTGCCTGGAGTGCGGGGCTGTACAATGAGCAGTTCTTC
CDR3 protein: CAWSAGLYNEQFF

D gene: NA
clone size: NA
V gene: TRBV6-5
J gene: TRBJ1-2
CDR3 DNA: TGTGCCAGCAGTTCCAACAGGGAGCGTTATAACTATGGCTACACCTTC
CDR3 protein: CASSSNRERYNYGYTF

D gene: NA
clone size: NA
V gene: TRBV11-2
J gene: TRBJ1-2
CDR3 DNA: TGTGCCAGCAGCTTAGCCTGGGACTATGGCTACACCTTC
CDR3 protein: CASSLAWDYGYTF